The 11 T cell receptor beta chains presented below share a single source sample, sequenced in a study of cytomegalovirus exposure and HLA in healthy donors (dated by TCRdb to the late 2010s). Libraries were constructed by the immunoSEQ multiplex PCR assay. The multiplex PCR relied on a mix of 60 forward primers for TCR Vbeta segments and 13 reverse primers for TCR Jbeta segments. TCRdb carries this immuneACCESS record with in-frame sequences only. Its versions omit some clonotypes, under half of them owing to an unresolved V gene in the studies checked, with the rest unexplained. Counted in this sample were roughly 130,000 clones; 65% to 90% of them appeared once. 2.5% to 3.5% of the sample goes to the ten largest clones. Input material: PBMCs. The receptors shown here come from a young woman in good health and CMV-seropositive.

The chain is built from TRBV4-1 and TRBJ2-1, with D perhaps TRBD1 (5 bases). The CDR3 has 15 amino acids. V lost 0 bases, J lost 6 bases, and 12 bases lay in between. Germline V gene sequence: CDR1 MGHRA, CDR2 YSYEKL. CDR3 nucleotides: TGCGCCAGCAGCCAAGATTTTGGGGCTTTCAATGAGCAGTTCTTC. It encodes CASSQDFGAFNEQFF.

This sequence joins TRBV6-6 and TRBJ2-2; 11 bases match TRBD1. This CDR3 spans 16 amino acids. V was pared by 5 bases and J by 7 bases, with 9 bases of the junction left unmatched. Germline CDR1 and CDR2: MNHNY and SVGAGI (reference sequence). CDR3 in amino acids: CASSQGQGAEGGELFF. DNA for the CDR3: TGTGCCAGCAGTCAAGGACAGGGGGCTGAAGGCGGGGAGCTGTTTTTT.

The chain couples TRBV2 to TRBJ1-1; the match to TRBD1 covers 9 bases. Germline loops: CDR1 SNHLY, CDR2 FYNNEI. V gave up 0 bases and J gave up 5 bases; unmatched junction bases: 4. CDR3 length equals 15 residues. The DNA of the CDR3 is TGTGCCAGCAGTGAAGCAATTGGACAGGGGACTGAAGCTTTCTTT. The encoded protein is CASSEAIGQGTEAFF.

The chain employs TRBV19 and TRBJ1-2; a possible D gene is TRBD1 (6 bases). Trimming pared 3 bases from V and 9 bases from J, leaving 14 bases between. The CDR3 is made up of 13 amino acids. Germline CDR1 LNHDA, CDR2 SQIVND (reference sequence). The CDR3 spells CASSMRQGMSYTF. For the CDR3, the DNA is TGTGCCAGTAGTATGCGGCAGGGGATGAGCTACACCTTC.

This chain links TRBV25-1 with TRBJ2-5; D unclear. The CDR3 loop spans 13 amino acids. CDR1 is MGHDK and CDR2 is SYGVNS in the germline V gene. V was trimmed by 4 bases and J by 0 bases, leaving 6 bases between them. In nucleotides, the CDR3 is TGTGCCAGCAGTGGGCCCGACCAAGAGACCCAGTACTTC. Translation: CASSGPDQETQYF.

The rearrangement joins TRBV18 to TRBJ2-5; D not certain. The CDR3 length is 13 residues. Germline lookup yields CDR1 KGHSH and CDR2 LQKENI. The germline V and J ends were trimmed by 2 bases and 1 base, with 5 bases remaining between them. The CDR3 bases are TGTGCCAGCTCACCAGGCAGCCAAGAGACCCAGTACTTC. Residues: CASSPGSQETQYF.

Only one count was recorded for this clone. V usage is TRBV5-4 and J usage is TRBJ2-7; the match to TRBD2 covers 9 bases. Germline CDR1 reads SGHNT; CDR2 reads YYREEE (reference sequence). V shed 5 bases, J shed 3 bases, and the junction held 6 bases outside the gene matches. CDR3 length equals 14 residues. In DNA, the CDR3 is TGTGCCAGCAGAGTCGCGGGGGGGAACTACGAGCAGTACTTC. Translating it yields CASRVAGGNYEQYF.

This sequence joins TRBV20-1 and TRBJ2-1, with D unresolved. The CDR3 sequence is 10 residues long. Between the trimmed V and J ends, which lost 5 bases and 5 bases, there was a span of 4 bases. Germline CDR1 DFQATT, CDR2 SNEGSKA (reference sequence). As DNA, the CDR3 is TGCAGTGCTCAGGACAATGAGCAGTTCTTC. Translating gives CSAQDNEQFF.

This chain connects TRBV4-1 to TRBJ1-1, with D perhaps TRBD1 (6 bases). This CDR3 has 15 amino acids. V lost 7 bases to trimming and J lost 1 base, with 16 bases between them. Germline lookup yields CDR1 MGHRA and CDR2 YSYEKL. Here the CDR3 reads CASKRVETGNTEAFF. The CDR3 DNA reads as TGCGCCAGCAAAAGGGTTGAGACAGGGAACACTGAAGCTTTCTTT.

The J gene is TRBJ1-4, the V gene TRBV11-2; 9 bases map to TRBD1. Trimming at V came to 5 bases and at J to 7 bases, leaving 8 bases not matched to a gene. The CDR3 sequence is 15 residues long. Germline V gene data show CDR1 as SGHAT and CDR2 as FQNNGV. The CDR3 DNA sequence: TGTGCCAGCAGCCTATCGACAGGGGGGAGTGAAAAACTGTTTTTT. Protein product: CASSLSTGGSEKLFF.

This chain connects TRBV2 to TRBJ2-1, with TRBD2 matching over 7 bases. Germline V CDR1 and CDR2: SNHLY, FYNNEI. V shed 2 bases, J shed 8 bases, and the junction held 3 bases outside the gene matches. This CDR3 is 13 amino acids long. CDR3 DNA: TGTGCCAGCAGTGAACGGCGGGAGCATGAGCAGTTCTTC. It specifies CASSERREHEQFF.